This T cell receptor (beta chain) was identified during a study of a mutant IDH1 vaccine in newly diagnosed glioma. Indicated time point: week 35, safety follow-up. Every vaccine dose comprised 300 ug of mutant IDH1 20-mer peptide plus topical imiquimod. Some clones are missing from TCRdb's copy, which holds only in-frame ones; the method was immunoSEQ multiplex PCR. The sample contains about 48,000 clones, around 85% of which appear only once. Comment on this clone: The antigen is not known.

The TCR originated in a man aged 35 to 55 with glioma. The source was PBMCs, collected from a glioma patient whose treatment included an IDH1 peptide vaccine.

CDR3 sequence (DNA): TGTGCCAGCAGCAACCCCGGGACAGGGGATGGCTACACCTTC. Residues: CASSNPGTGDGYTF. The chain is built from TRBV5-4 and TRBJ1-2; 10 bases map to TRBD1. Germline V gene lookup returns CDR1 SGHNT and CDR2 YYREEE (reference sequence). The CDR3 length is 14 residues. Trimming removed 4 bases from V and 6 bases from J; junction bases left unmatched: 6.